This TCR beta chain was documented in a study of blood T cell repertoires in COVID-19 (dated by TCRdb to 2020 to 2021). In terms of the full investigation: Collaborator samples came from the United States, Italy and Spain and covered acute and convalescent phases of COVID-19. A de-identified subject ID, COVID-19 status, age in years and sex were almost always included in the sample metadata. Where available, HLA class I and class II types were taken from metadata supplied by the sample provider and were not determined by assay-based typing. A freely available public database, intended as a resource for researchers studying the immune response to SARS-CoV-2, is where the repertoires were released. The prospective study material was composed of cDNA or gDNA derived from T cells, B-cell-depleted T cells, or PBMCs. Samples came from the ongoing ImmuneRACE study (first 160 participants) plus 1,254 subjects from 6 global collaborators. Deeply sampled blood TCRbeta repertoires from subjects exposed to, actively infected with, or recovered from COVID-19 were included in the dataset. What the research found in general, with its limitations: The amount of clinical and demographic metadata varied by source and participant and was provided uncurated.

TCRbeta CDR3 regions were amplified from genomic DNA by means of the immunoSEQ Assay, a bias-controlled multiplex PCR. Under the source paper's analysis protocol: Nucleated cell counts per sample were estimated from amplification of reference gene primers within the assay. To quantify the absolute abundance of each unique TCRbeta CDR3 rearrangement, sequence reads were collapsed and filtered. For each sample, productive Simpson clonality was calculated as the square root of Simpson's diversity index across productive rearrangements. The clones in this table, taken by TCRdb from immuneACCESS, are in-frame only. Not every clone is retained; where verified, under half of the shortfall comes from an unresolved V gene, and the cause of the rest is unknown. Clonal size and the V and J genes are those of that table, whereas D and trimming came from the DNA. This sample holds roughly 150,000 clones; roughly 88% were observed only once. Of the sample, about 5% falls within the top ten clones.

A remark on this clone: Its recognized antigen is unknown. Within one base of it there is no much larger clone, and no base qualities were kept.

One collaborating source in Seattle enrolled patients while the patients were actively infected and followed the patients over time throughout the course of disease. Whole blood was collected in K2EDTA tubes by collaborating institutions according to the institutions' own protocols. For TCRbeta analysis, collaborator samples were shipped as frozen whole blood, as isolated PBMCs, or as DNA extracted from either sample type. The sequenced sample was peripheral blood. The origin of this receptor is a man between 18 and 29 years old with COVID-19, enrolled during active disease.

The CDR3 has the sequence CAWSIGTVSNQPQHF. The sequenced DNA is TGTGCCTGGAGTATAGGGACAGTGAGCAATCAGCCCCAGCATTTT. The chain is encoded by TRBV30 joined to TRBJ1-5, with 7 bases aligning to TRBD1. Unmatched junction bases come to 5, with V trimmed by 2 bases and J by 1 base. The germline V gene (reference sequence) yields GTSNPN for CDR1 and SVGIG for CDR2. The CDR3 holds 15 amino acids from the cysteine to the phenylalanine. Just the 45-base CDR3 DNA is kept, in frame starting at base 1.